This T cell receptor (beta chain) is drawn from a study of STAT5B mutations in CD4+ large granular lymphocyte leukemia. Clones were read by immunoSEQ multiplex PCR, and TCRdb kept only the in-frame ones, dropping some. Of roughly 48,000 clones in the sample, roughly 70% were seen once. The CDR3 is 12 residues long. The V end was cut by 7 bases, the J end by 2 bases, with 9 bases between. Germline CDR1 reads MNHNS; CDR2 reads SASEGT. Sequenced: CD4+ T cells from blood buffy coats. The genes are TRBV6-1 and TRBJ2-7, with unresolved D. The sequence was collected from a human donor in good health. CDR3 amino acids: CASNQGPYEQYF. The DNA of the CDR3 is TGTGCCAGCAACCAAGGTCCCTACGAGCAGTACTTC.